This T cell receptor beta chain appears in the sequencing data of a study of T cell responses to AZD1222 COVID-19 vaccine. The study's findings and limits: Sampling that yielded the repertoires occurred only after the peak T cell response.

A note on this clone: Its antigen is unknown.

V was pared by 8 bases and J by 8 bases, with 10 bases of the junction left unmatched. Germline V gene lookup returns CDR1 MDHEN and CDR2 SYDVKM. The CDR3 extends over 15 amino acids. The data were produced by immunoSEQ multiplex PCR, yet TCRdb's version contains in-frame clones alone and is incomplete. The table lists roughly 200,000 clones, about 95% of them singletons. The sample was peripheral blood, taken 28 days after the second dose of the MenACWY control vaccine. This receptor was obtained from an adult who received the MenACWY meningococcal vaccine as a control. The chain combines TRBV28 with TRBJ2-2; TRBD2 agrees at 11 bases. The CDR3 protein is CASGGGTSGAGELFF. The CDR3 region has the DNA TGTGCCAGCGGGGGTGGGACTAGCGGAGCGGGGGAGCTGTTTTTT.